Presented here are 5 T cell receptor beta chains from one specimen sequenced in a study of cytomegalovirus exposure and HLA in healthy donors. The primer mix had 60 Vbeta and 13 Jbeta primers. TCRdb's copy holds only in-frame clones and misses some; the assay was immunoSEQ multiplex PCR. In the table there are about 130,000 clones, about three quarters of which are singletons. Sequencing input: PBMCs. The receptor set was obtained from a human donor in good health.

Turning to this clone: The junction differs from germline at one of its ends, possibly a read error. Here the CDR3 reads CSSSLGLAGANTGELFF. The CDR3 DNA reads TGTTCCAGCAGCCTCGGACTAGCGGGAGCTAACACCGGGGAGCTGTTTTTT. The chain couples TRBV7-9 to TRBJ2-2, with 13 bases lining up with TRBD2. The CDR3 is 17 residues long. The V gene's germline CDR1 is SEHNR and CDR2 FQNEAQ (reference sequence). The full variable domain, its missing parts supplied by reference TRBV7-9 and TRBJ2-2, is DTGVSQNPRHKITKRGQNVTFRCDPISEHNRLYWYRQTLGQGPEFLTYFQNEAQLEKSRLLSDRFSAERPKGSFSTLEIQRTEQGDSAMYLCSSSLGLAGANTGELFFGEGSRLTVL.

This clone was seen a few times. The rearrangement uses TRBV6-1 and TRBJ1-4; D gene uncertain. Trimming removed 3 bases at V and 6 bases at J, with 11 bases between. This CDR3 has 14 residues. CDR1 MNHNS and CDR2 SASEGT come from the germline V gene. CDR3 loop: CASSEVPRDEKLFF. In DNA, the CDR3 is TGTGCCAGCAGTGAGGTACCGAGGGATGAAAAACTGTTTTTT.

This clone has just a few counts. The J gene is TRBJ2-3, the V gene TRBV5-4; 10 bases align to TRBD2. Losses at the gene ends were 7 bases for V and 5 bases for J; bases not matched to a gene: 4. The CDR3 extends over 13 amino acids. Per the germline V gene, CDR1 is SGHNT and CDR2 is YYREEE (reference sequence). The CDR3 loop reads CASGRLAGDTQYF. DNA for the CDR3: TGTGCCAGCGGTCGACTAGCGGGAGATACGCAGTATTTT.

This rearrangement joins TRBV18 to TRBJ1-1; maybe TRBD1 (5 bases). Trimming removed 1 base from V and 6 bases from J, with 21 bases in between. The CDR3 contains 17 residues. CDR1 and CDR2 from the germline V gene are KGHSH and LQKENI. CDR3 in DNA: TGTGCCAGCTCACCACTTAGGCCGACAGACCCTTTACCTGAAGCTTTCTTT. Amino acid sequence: CASSPLRPTDPLPEAFF.

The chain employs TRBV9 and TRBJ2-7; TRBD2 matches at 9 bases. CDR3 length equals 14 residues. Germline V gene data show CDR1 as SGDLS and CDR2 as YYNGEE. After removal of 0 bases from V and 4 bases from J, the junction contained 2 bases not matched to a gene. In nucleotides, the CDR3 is TGTGCCAGCAGCGTAGGGCTAGCGGGGTACGAGCAGTACTTC. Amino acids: CASSVGLAGYEQYF.